The clone carrying this T cell receptor (beta chain) has just a few counts. Unique molecular identifiers tagged the TCRbeta library. MiXCR was run by TCRdb on the PCR reads, yielding one entry per CDR3 protein. The sample carries some 180,000 distinct CDR3 sequences, approximately 6.9% recorded once. The CDR3 covers 15 residues. Trimming removed 3 bases at V and 2 bases at J, with 12 bases between. The germline V gene encodes CDR1 KGHSH and CDR2 LQKENI. The data were taken from a study of T-cell reconstitution after alpha-beta-depleted transplantation in children. The specimen was PBMCs, collected before TCRalphabeta/CD19-depleted stem cell transplant. The sequence came from a boy aged 2-15 years with acute lymphoblastic leukemia, due to receive a stem cell transplant. The chain joins TRBV18 to TRBJ2-3; D possibly corresponds to TRBD2 (6 bases). As DNA, the CDR3 is TGTGCCAGCTCACCCGGGGACTCCCCCACAGATACGCAGTATTTT. It is translated as CASSPGDSPTDTQYF.